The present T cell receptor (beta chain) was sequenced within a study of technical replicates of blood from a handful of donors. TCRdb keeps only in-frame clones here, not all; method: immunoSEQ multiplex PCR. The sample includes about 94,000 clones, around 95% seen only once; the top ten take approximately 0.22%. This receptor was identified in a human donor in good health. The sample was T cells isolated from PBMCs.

CDR3 DNA sequence: TGTGCCAGCATCCCACCCGGGGATCCCCACGAGCAGTACTTC. Its protein product is CASIPPGDPHEQYF. The V and J genes are TRBV28 and TRBJ2-7, with D perhaps matching TRBD2 (5 bases). Between the trimmed V and J ends, which lost 7 bases and 5 bases, there was a span of 18 bases. There are 14 residues in the CDR3. Germline CDR1 is MDHEN and CDR2 is SYDVKM.